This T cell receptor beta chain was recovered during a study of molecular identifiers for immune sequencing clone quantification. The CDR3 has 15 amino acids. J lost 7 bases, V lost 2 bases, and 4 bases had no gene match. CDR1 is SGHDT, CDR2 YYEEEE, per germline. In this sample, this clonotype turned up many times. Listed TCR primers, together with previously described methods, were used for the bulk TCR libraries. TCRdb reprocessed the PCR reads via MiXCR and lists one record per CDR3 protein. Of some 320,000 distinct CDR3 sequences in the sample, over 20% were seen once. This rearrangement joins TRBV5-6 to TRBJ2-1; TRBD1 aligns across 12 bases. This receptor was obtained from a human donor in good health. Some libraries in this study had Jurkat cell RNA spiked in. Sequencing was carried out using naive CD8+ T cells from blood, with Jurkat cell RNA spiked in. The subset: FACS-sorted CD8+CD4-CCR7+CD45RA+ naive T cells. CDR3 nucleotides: TGTGCCAGCAGCTTCCGGGACAGGGGGCTGAATGAGCAGTTCTTC. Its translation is CASSFRDRGLNEQFF.